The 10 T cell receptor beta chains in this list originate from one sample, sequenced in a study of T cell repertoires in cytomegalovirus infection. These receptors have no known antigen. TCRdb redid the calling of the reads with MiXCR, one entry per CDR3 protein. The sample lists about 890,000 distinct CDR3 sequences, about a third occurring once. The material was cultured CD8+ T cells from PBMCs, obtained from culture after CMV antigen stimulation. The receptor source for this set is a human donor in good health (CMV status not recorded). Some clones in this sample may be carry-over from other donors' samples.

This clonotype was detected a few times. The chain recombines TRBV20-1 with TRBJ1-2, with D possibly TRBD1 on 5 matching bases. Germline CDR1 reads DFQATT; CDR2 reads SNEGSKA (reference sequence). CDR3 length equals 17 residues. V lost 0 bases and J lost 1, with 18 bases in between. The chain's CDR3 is CSARDHGDRFYNYGYTF. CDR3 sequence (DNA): TGCAGTGCTAGAGATCATGGGGACCGGTTTTATAACTATGGCTACACCTTC.

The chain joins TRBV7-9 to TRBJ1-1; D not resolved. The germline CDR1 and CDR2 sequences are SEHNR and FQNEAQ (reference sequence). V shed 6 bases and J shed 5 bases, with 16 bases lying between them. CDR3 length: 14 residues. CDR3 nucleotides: TGTGCCAGCAGACCTCCTGGTGGGGAGACTGAAGCTTTCTTT. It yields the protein CASRPPGGETEAFF.

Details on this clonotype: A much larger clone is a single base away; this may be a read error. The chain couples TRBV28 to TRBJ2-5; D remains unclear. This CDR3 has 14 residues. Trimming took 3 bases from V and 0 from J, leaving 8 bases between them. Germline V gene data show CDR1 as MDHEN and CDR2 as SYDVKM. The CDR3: CASSLLDHQETQYF. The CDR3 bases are TGTGCCAGCAGTTTGCTCGATCACCAAGAGACCCAGTACTTC.

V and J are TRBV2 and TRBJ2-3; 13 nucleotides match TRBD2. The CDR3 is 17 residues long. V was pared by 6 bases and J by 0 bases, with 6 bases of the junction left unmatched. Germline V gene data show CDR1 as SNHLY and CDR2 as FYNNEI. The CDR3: CASRTSGGKHSTDTQYF. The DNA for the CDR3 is TGTGCCAGCAGGACTAGCGGGGGGAAACATAGCACAGATACGCAGTATTTT.

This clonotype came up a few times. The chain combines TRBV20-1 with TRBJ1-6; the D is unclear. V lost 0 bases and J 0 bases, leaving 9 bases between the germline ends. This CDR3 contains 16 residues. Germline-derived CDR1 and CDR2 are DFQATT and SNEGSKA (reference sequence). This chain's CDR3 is CSAREYISSYNSPLHF. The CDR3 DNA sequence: TGCAGTGCTAGAGAATACATTAGCTCCTATAATTCACCCCTCCACTTT.

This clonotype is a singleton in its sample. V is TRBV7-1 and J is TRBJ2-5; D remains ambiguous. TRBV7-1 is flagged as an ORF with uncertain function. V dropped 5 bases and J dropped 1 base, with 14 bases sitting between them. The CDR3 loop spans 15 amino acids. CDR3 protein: CASSPPVGSQETQYF. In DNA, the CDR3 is TGTGCCAGCAGCCCCCCGGTGGGTTCCCAAGAGACCCAGTACTTC.

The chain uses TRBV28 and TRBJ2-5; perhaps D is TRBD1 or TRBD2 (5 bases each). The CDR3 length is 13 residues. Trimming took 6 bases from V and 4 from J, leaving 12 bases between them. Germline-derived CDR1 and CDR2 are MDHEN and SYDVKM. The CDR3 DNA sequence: TGTGCCAGCAGCAAGAGGGGCGGAGAGACCCAGTACTTC. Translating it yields CASSKRGGETQYF.

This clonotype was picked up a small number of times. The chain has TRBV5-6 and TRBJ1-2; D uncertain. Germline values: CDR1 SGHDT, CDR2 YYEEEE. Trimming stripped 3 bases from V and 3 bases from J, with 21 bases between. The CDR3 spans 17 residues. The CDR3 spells CASSSRILDRRHYGYTF. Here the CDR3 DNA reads TGTGCCAGCAGCTCTAGGATCTTAGATCGTCGACACTATGGCTACACCTTC.

CDR3 DNA: TGTGCCTCAGGAGGCAGGGGGATCAATGAGCAGTTCTTC. This codes for CASGGRGINEQFF. The gene calls are TRBV24-1 and TRBJ2-1, with TRBD1 matching over 7 bases. J gave up 6 bases and V 12 bases, and 10 bases lay outside the gene matches. The CDR3 totals 13 residues. Germline V lookup: CDR1 KGHDR, CDR2 SFDVKD.

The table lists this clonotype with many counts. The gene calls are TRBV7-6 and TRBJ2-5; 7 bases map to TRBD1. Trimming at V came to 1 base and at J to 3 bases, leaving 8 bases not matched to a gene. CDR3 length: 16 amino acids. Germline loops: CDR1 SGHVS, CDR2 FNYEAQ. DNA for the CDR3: TGTGCCAGCAGCTTAGGACAGGGAGCCCGGAAAGAGACCCAGTACTTC. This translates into CASSLGQGARKETQYF.